These 10 T cell receptor beta chains came from one sample sequenced in a study of T cell changes during pregnancy in multiple sclerosis. This table comes from immunoSEQ multiplex PCR, and its TCRdb copy is limited to in-frame clones, with some not included. The sample has 35,000 to 45,000 clones, about nine tenths seen once. Sequenced here: CD4+ T cells from peripheral blood mononuclear cells, sampled after pregnancy. These receptors all come from a female donor in good health, enrolled as a control in a pregnancy study.

The V gene is TRBV19, the J gene TRBJ1-4; D not certain. V was clipped by 5 bases and J by 6 bases, with 10 bases between them. Germline V CDR1 and CDR2: LNHDA, SQIVND (reference sequence). This CDR3 comprises 13 residues. CDR3 amino acids: CASSFLQDEKLFF. DNA for the CDR3: TGTGCCAGTAGTTTCCTGCAGGATGAAAAACTGTTTTTT.

The rearrangement joins TRBV5-1 to TRBJ2-1, with D possibly being TRBD1 (5 bases). Germline V gene data show CDR1 as SGHRS and CDR2 as YFSETQ. The CDR3 spans 15 residues. V was trimmed by 4 bases and J by 4 bases, leaving 15 bases between them. DNA for the CDR3: TGCGCCAGCAGCCTGGTCGGCACAGGTTACAATGAGCAGTTCTTC. It encodes CASSLVGTGYNEQFF.

The chain joins TRBV7-8 to TRBJ2-3; 11 bases map to TRBD2. Germline V lookup: CDR1 SGHVS, CDR2 FQNEAQ. The CDR3 contains 15 residues. Trimming cost V 4 bases and J 6 bases; bases outside gene matches: 6. CDR3 nucleotide sequence: TGTGCCAGCAGCTCCTCCGGGACTAGCGGCGATACGCAGTATTTT. As protein: CASSSSGTSGDTQYF.

This sequence joins TRBV2 and TRBJ1-5; D not resolved. Per the germline V gene, CDR1 is SNHLY and CDR2 is FYNNEI. The germline V and J ends were trimmed by 1 base and 7 bases, with 8 bases remaining between them. This CDR3 has 13 amino acids. For the CDR3, the DNA is TGTGCCAGCAGTGAAGGTGCGGGACAGCCCCAGCATTTT. Encoded protein: CASSEGAGQPQHF.

The rearrangement uses TRBV28 and TRBJ1-2; TRBD1 might be the D (6 bases). The CDR3 consists of 13 residues. Trimming removed 4 bases at V and 4 bases at J, with 10 bases between. Germline V gene lookup returns CDR1 MDHEN and CDR2 SYDVKM. CDR3 DNA: TGTGCCAGCAGTTCCGACAGGCTCTATGGCTACACCTTC. Translating it yields CASSSDRLYGYTF.

The gene calls are TRBV2 and TRBJ1-2, with D maybe TRBD1 (6 bases). Germline values: CDR1 SNHLY, CDR2 FYNNEI. The V end was cut by 1 base, the J end by 4 bases, with 13 bases between. The CDR3 has 15 amino acids. The CDR3: CASSEDGRQVYGYTF. CDR3 coding DNA: TGTGCCAGCAGTGAAGACGGTCGACAGGTCTATGGCTACACCTTC.

The chain couples TRBV28 to TRBJ1-2; D remains ambiguous. The CDR3 totals 12 residues. Trimming took off 2 bases at V and 8 bases at J, with 9 bases between the two ends. Looked up from germline, CDR1 is MDHEN and CDR2 is SYDVKM. The CDR3 here is CASSLIEGGYTF. CDR3 sequence (DNA): TGTGCCAGCAGTTTAATCGAGGGAGGCTACACCTTC.

The V call is TRBV6-1, the J call TRBJ2-3, with 9 bases fitting TRBD1. The CDR3 length is 15 residues. V was clipped by 7 bases and J by 5 bases; unmatched bases: 10. Germline assignment: CDR1 MNHNS and CDR2 SASEGT. The CDR3 sequence: CASKDGTGKGDTQYF. The DNA of the CDR3 is TGTGCCAGCAAGGACGGGACAGGGAAGGGAGATACGCAGTATTTT.

The gene calls are TRBV9 and TRBJ1-1; 11 bases line up with TRBD1. Germline CDR1 and CDR2: SGDLS and YYNGEE. V lost 3 bases, J lost 3 bases, and 7 bases stayed unmatched. This CDR3 comprises 16 residues. The CDR3 loop reads CASSADRGRGDTEAFF. CDR3 bases: TGTGCCAGCAGCGCGGACAGGGGGCGGGGGGACACTGAAGCTTTCTTT.

The rearrangement joins TRBV7-2 to TRBJ2-3; TRBD2 matches at 12 bases. Trimming cost V 0 bases and J 4 bases; bases outside gene matches: 2. The CDR3 length is 16 residues. Germline CDR1 reads SGHTA; CDR2 reads FQGNSA. CDR3 in amino acids: CASSLARLAGADTQYF. The CDR3 DNA follows: TGTGCCAGCAGCTTAGCACGACTAGCGGGGGCAGATACGCAGTATTTT.